Below are 10 T cell receptor beta chains sequenced from a single sample in a study of T-cell memory formation after mild COVID-19. MiXCR was run by TCRdb on the 5' RACE reads, yielding one entry per CDR3 protein. This sample has roughly 300,000 distinct CDR3 sequences, with approximately 13% found just once. Sequenced: PBMCs or a T cell subset sorted from them (not recorded which). Receptor source: a man younger than 30 who had mild COVID-19 (a few samples of this study predate the infection). Cell type and time point are not known.

This clonotype was detected only a few times. This chain uses TRBV12-3 or TRBV12-4 with TRBJ2-3; 9 bases match TRBD2. Trimming cost V 4 bases and J 2 bases; bases outside gene matches: 7. There are 16 residues in the CDR3. In DNA, the CDR3 is TGTGCCAGCAGTTGGCGTCTAGCGGGGACCACAGATACGCAGTATTTT. This sequence encodes CASSWRLAGTTDTQYF.

This clonotype has a count of ten or more. The V gene is TRBV12-3 or TRBV12-4, the J gene TRBJ2-7; 8 bases map to TRBD2. The V and J ends lost 3 bases and 6 bases, in that order; junction bases with no gene match: 7. The CDR3 is 14 amino acids. The CDR3 is CASSFSPGGAEQYV. CDR3 nucleotides: TGTGCCAGCAGTTTTTCGCCGGGGGGGGCCGAGCAGTACGTC.

This clonotype was counted only a few times. The chain is built from TRBV7-2 and TRBJ2-1, with unresolved D. Germline CDR1 SGHTA, CDR2 FQGNSA. The V end was cut by 5 bases, the J end by 9 bases, with 8 bases between. This CDR3 spans 11 amino acids. The CDR3 spells CASSPVGEQFF. For the CDR3, the DNA is TGTGCCAGCAGCCCCGTAGGTGAGCAGTTCTTC.

The chain combines TRBV20-1 with TRBJ2-3, with 7 bases aligning to TRBD2. V lost 3 bases, J lost 1 base, and 4 bases stayed unmatched. The CDR3 is 14 amino acids. The V gene's germline CDR1 is DFQATT and CDR2 SNEGSKA (reference sequence). The CDR3 loop is CSASLAGGTDTQYF. The CDR3 DNA reads as TGCAGTGCTAGTTTGGCGGGAGGCACAGATACGCAGTATTTT.

This chain uses TRBV7-2 with TRBJ1-2; 7 bases are shared with TRBD1. CDR3 length: 14 residues. The trim removed 8 bases at V and 2 bases at J, leaving 8 bases unmatched. The germline V gene encodes CDR1 SGHTA and CDR2 FQGNSA. CDR3 in amino acids: CASARPGQNYGYTF. Here the CDR3 DNA reads TGTGCCAGCGCGCGACCGGGACAGAACTATGGCTACACCTTC.

This clonotype was detected only a few times. The CDR3 sequence is CASSNRVGDSPLHF. The CDR3 coding sequence is TGTGCCAGCAGTAACAGGGTTGGAGATTCACCCCTCCACTTT. The rearrangement joins TRBV7-2 to TRBJ1-6; TRBD1 might be the D (6 bases). V was trimmed by 6 bases and J by 8 bases, leaving 14 bases between them. Germline lookup yields CDR1 SGHTA and CDR2 FQGNSA. The CDR3 has 14 amino acids.

This rearrangement joins TRBV6-2 or TRBV6-3 to TRBJ2-7, with TRBD2 identical over 8 bases. CDR1 is MNHEY, CDR2 SVGEGT, per germline. V trimming: 4 bases; J trimming: 7 bases; junction bases outside the gene matches: 6. This CDR3 comprises 13 residues. CDR3 DNA sequence: TGTGCCAGCAGTTCGGGACTAGAATTGGAGCAGTACGTC. Translation gives CASSSGLELEQYV.

This clonotype turned up a few times. The chain employs TRBV10-3 and TRBJ2-7; TRBD2 aligns across 8 bases. The CDR3 loop spans 17 amino acids. Germline V gene data show CDR1 as ENHRY and CDR2 as SYGVKD. V lost 4 bases, J lost 2 bases, and 13 bases stayed unmatched. CDR3 nucleotide sequence: TGTGCCATCAGTGCGGGGGGGGACCAGGAACCAGCCTACGAGCAGTACTTC. It specifies CAISAGGDQEPAYEQYF.

V gene TRBV11-2 combines with J gene TRBJ2-5; 11 positions match TRBD2. Per germline, CDR1 SGHAT and CDR2 FQNNGV. With 1 base clipped from V and 8 bases from J, the junction kept 3 bases outside the gene matches. The CDR3 totals 14 residues. The CDR3 coding sequence is TGTGCCAGCAGCTTAGGACTAGCGGGGAGTACCCAGTACTTC. Protein product: CASSLGLAGSTQYF.

There are a few counts of this clonotype. The chain joins TRBV7-2 to TRBJ1-1; the D gene is possibly TRBD1 (6 bases). V dropped 2 bases and J dropped 6 bases, with 16 bases sitting between them. Germline V gene sequence: CDR1 SGHTA, CDR2 FQGNSA. The CDR3 is made up of 15 amino acids. The CDR3 bases are TGTGCCAGCAGCTTACCACCGGGGGGCCGCCCTGAAGCTTTCTTT. Translating it yields CASSLPPGGRPEAFF.